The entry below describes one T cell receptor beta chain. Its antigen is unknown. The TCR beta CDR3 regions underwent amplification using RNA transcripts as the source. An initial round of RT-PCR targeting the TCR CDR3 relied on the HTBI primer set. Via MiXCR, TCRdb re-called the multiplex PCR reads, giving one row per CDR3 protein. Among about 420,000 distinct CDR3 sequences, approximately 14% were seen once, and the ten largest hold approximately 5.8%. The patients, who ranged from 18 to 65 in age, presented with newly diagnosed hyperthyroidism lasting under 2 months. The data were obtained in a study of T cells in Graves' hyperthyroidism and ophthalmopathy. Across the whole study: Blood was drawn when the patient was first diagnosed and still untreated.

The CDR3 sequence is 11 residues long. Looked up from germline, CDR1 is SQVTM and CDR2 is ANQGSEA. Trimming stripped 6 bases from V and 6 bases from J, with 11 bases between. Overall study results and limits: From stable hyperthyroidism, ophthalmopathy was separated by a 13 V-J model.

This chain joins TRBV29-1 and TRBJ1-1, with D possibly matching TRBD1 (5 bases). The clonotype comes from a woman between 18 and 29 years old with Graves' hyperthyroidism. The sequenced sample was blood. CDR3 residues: CSVNRGAEAFF. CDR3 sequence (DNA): TGCAGCGTGAACAGAGGGGCTGAAGCTTTCTTT.